This TCR beta chain was recovered during a study of T cells expressing NK-cell markers. TCRdb re-called the 5' RACE reads and catalogs CDR3 proteins one per entry, DNA excluded. The sample has over 150,000 distinct CDR3 sequences. This CDR3 spans 15 amino acids. Germline CDR1 reads LNHNV; CDR2 reads YYDKDF (reference sequence). The chain links TRBV15 to TRBJ2-1; without DNA, the TCRdb call of TRBD1 cannot be checked. The sequencing sample was made of blood T cells: a sorted CD56 or NKG2C T cell subset, CD4+ or CD8+ T cells, or bulk PBMC T cells (not recorded which). The TCR was taken from a woman aged 45-59 years in good health. The CDR3 sequence is CATSSRRSSYNEQFF.